A selection of T cell receptor beta chains follows, all from one sample in a study of blood T cell repertoires in COVID-19. Assay: immunoSEQ multiplex PCR; the TCRdb copy retains only in-frame clones and omits some. Of nearly 45,000 clones in the sample, approximately 86% were seen once. Material for sequencing was peripheral blood. The receptors originated from a woman of 80 years or more in a cohort sampled during active or convalescent COVID-19. Each CDR3 is given with its conserved first and last residue.

j_call v_call cdr3_aa
TRBJ1-3 TRBV30 CAWTTGNTIYF
TRBJ2-7 TRBV11-2 CASSEILGTSGSAEQYF
TRBJ2-1 TRBV11-2 CASSLTVNEQFF
TRBJ2-7 TRBV3-1/TRBV3-2 CASSPGPERAYEQYF
TRBJ2-7 TRBV6-5 CASRRGGYEQYF
TRBJ2-5 TRBV7-2 CASSLALVSKTQYF
TRBJ1-6 TRBV5-6 CASSFRRSAEDSPLHF
TRBJ1-2 TRBV13 CASSWGQSVFMGSYTF
TRBJ2-1 TRBV9 CASSVEGGLAGVKNEQFF
TRBJ1-1 TRBV11-3 CASSLDIGRGRPFF
TRBJ2-7 TRBV5-5 CASSLGGGGSRLREQYF
TRBJ1-2 TRBV12-5 CASGFDSYGYTF
TRBJ2-7 TRBV27 CASTKGTAVSEQYF
TRBJ1-6 TRBV5-1 CASSLGLNSPLHF
TRBJ1-2 TRBV6-6 CASGGAGYGYTF
TRBJ2-1 TRBV6-1 CASSVAGQGNEQFF
TRBJ2-5 TRBV7-2 CASSPTGSQYF
TRBJ2-1 TRBV10-1 CASSLSGGAGEQFF
TRBJ2-7 TRBV5-3 CARSHRTRAFGEQYF
TRBJ2-1 TRBV9 CASSREGGYNEQFF
TRBJ1-3 TRBV5-4 CASSLAAGFGNTIYF
TRBJ2-7 TRBV24-1 CATSAMTGTGNDYEQYF
TRBJ2-5 TRBV10-3 CAISPTGMETQYF
TRBJ2-1 TRBV6-2/TRBV6-3 CASSKGQGAGEQFF
TRBJ2-4 TRBV7-8 CASSPRLTGLAKNIQYF
TRBJ2-1 TRBV30 CAWNRLAGASHNEQFF
TRBJ2-5 TRBV3-1/TRBV3-2 CASSHWRDQETQYF
TRBJ2-2 TRBV12-3/TRBV12-4 CASSLQGYGELFF
TRBJ2-3 TRBV19 CASTGQGADTQYF
TRBJ2-7 TRBV5-6 CASSLLHEQYF
TRBJ1-3 TRBV11-2 CASSLDGWAGNTIYF
TRBJ1-1 TRBV11-2 CASSLPGGAEAFF
TRBJ1-5 TRBV28 CASSLRGSTGYSNQPQHF
TRBJ2-3 TRBV12-3/TRBV12-4 CASSRNTDTQYF
TRBJ1-1 TRBV6-5 CASSRFSGEAFF
TRBJ2-1 TRBV5-5 CASSVRDRAPWGQFF
TRBJ2-3 TRBV11-1 CASSLDQGSTDTQYF
TRBJ1-1 TRBV5-6 CASSLGRRSEAFF
TRBJ1-2 TRBV5-6 CASSFPGVYGYTF
TRBJ2-6 TRBV5-5 CASSSGAGVGANVLTF
TRBJ1-2 TRBV7-3 CASSSSAGSYGYTF
TRBJ1-4 TRBV30 CAWNFRGQNEKLFF
TRBJ2-7 TRBV7-8 CASSLVPSGNLYEQYF
TRBJ2-7 TRBV7-2 CASSRSPASAAYEQYF
TRBJ2-7 TRBV5-6 CASSPLAGAGEQYF
TRBJ1-5 TRBV7-2 CASSSDREQPQHF
TRBJ2-2 TRBV7-9 CASSERLAEANTGELFF
TRBJ2-5 TRBV30 CAWSASAAETQYF
TRBJ2-2 TRBV30 CAWSELNTGELFF
TRBJ1-2 TRBV7-2 CASTRAVYGYTF
TRBJ2-3 TRBV6-2/TRBV6-3 CASSYTSGRSDTQYF